Below are 9 T cell receptor beta chains sequenced from a single sample in a study of shared clonotypes between healthy human individuals. This table comes from immunoSEQ multiplex PCR, and its TCRdb copy is limited to in-frame clones, with some not included. In the table there are about 510,000 clones, approximately 85% of which are singletons. The sample was PBMCs. These receptors were obtained from a woman aged 35 to 49 in good health. Some clones in this sample may be carry-over from other donors' samples.

The genes are TRBV28 and TRBJ2-7; TRBD2 matches 11 bases. CDR3 length: 15 residues. The germline CDR1 and CDR2 sequences are MDHEN and SYDVKM. The V and J ends lost 9 bases and 7 bases, in that order; junction bases with no gene match: 14. The CDR3 DNA sequence: TGTGCCAGTGGAGTGTTAGCGGGAGGGCTCTGGGAGCAGTACTTC. It yields the protein CASGVLAGGLWEQYF. The variable domain in full, with the rest retrieved from reference TRBV28 and TRBJ2-7, is DVKVTQSSRYLVKRTGEKVFLECVQDMDHENMFWYRQDPGLGLRLIYFSYDVKMKEKGDIPEGYSVSREKKERFSLILESASTNQTSMYLCASGVLAGGLWEQYFGPGTRLTVT.

The rearrangement joins TRBV11-2 to TRBJ2-5, with 9 nucleotides matching TRBD2. There are 16 residues in the CDR3. With 0 bases clipped from V and 4 bases from J, the junction kept 6 bases outside the gene matches. Germline V gene data show CDR1 as SGHAT and CDR2 as FQNNGV. The CDR3 loop is CASSLEGGRVLETQYF. The CDR3 nucleotides are TGTGCCAGCAGCTTAGAGGGCGGGAGGGTCCTAGAGACCCAGTACTTC. The entire variable domain, with the rest obtained from reference TRBV11-2 and TRBJ2-5, is as follows: EAGVAQSPRYKIIEKRQSVAFWCNPISGHATLYWYQQILGQGPKLLIQFQNNGVVDDSQLPKDRFSAERLKGVDSTLKIQPAKLEDSAVYLCASSLEGGRVLETQYFGPGTRLLVL.

V usage is TRBV7-9 and J usage is TRBJ2-1; 8 nucleotides match TRBD2. The ends lost 5 bases at V and 9 bases at J; junction bases unmatched: 12. This CDR3 has 15 residues. Germline V gene sequence: CDR1 SEHNR, CDR2 FQNEAQ (reference sequence). CDR3: CASSLTRAGAGEQFF. The CDR3 DNA follows: TGTGCCAGCAGCCTCACACGAGCGGGAGCCGGTGAGCAGTTCTTC.

V gene TRBV7-2 combines with J gene TRBJ2-7; perhaps TRBD1 as D (5 bases). The length of the CDR3 is 15 residues. Deletions cut 3 bases from V and 3 bases from J, with 15 bases between. CDR1 and CDR2 (germline): SGHTA, FQGNSA. CDR3 protein: CASSFVQAGNYEQYF. In DNA form, the CDR3 reads TGTGCCAGCAGCTTTGTACAGGCTGGTAACTACGAGCAGTACTTC.

This rearrangement joins TRBV28 to TRBJ1-2, with 8 bases that match TRBD1. Germline CDR1 is MDHEN and CDR2 is SYDVKM. V gave up 6 bases and J gave up 8 bases; unmatched junction bases: 11. The CDR3 runs 14 residues. The CDR3 DNA reads as TGTGCCAGCAGCCCCCTCGGACAGGGCAACGGCTACACCTTC. Translated, it gives CASSPLGQGNGYTF.

This rearrangement joins TRBV18 to TRBJ2-1; 8 bases line up with TRBD2. CDR1 is KGHSH and CDR2 is LQKENI in the germline V gene. J gave up 7 bases and V 2 bases, and 10 bases lay outside the gene matches. The CDR3 has 16 amino acids. The CDR3 DNA sequence: TGTGCCAGCTCACCAACTACAGCGGGAGTTATAAATGAGCAGTTCTTC. Translated: CASSPTTAGVINEQFF.

V gene TRBV6-5 combines with J gene TRBJ2-7; D gene unclear. Per the germline V gene, CDR1 is MNHEY and CDR2 is SVGAGI. This CDR3 region has 12 residues. Between the trimmed V and J ends, which lost 5 bases and 8 bases, there was a span of 13 bases. CDR3 loop: CASSATDGKQYF. CDR3 sequence (DNA): TGTGCCAGCAGTGCCACGGACGGCAAGCAGTACTTC.

This chain joins TRBV5-1 and TRBJ2-1, with D perhaps TRBD1 (8 bases). This CDR3 contains 16 residues. V was clipped by 7 bases and J by 2 bases, with 19 bases between them. CDR1 and CDR2 (germline): SGHRS, YFSETQ. CDR3 in DNA: TGCGCCAGCGACCGGGAGGCCAGGGGGCCCTACAATGAGCAGTTCTTC. It yields the protein CASDREARGPYNEQFF. Complete variable domain (other parts from reference TRBV5-1 and TRBJ2-1): KAGVTQTPRYLIKTRGQQVTLSCSPISGHRSVSWYQQTPGQGLQFLFEYFSETQRNKGNFPGRFSGRQFSNSRSEMNVSTLELGDSALYLCASDREARGPYNEQFFGPGTRLTVL.

This chain links TRBV5-4 with TRBJ2-3, with D possibly TRBD2 on 6 matching bases. The CDR3 has 14 amino acids. Germline V CDR1 and CDR2: SGHNT, YYREEE (reference sequence). V lost 3 bases and J lost 4, with 12 bases in between. The CDR3 sequence is CASSSRTTPDTQYF. CDR3 in DNA: TGTGCCAGCAGCTCCCGGACTACCCCAGATACGCAGTATTTT. Variable domain in full (rest from reference TRBV5-4 and TRBJ2-3): ETGVTQSPTHLIKTRGQQVTLRCSSQSGHNTVSWYQQALGQGPQFIFQYYREEENGRGNFPPRFSGLQFPNYSSELNVNALELDDSALYLCASSSRTTPDTQYFGPGTRLTVL.